This T cell receptor (beta chain) was profiled in a study of cytomegalovirus exposure and HLA in healthy donors. Study outcomes and limitations: DRB1 showed the most TCR associations and HLA-C the fewest in a later analysis, as rates varied by HLA locus. Among TCR sequences, most were rare, though some public TCRs appeared in many donors. For cytomegalovirus status, the classifier reportedly gave diagnoses with high specificity and sensitivity.

The PCR ran on 60 Vbeta and 13 Jbeta primers. Some clones are missing from TCRdb's copy, which holds only in-frame ones; the method was immunoSEQ multiplex PCR. The table includes around 250,000 clones, 75% to 85% detected once. For this clone: Its matching antigen is unknown.

CDR1 is SGHAT, CDR2 FQNNGV, per germline. Trimming removed 6 bases at V and 5 bases at J, with 23 bases between. CDR3 size: 16 residues. Material for sequencing was PBMCs. The TCR comes from an older woman in good health and CMV-seropositive. This chain uses TRBV11-2 with TRBJ2-7, with no clear D. DNA for the CDR3: TGTGCCAGCAGTTCCGTTTCAGCAGGTCAACGGAACGAGCAGTACTTC. Translated, it gives CASSSVSAGQRNEQYF.